The 26 T cell receptor beta chains in this list originate from one sample, sequenced in a study of cytomegalovirus exposure and HLA in healthy donors. Primers included in the PCR were 60 Vbeta and 13 Jbeta primers. Libraries were prepared by immunoSEQ multiplex PCR; TCRdb keeps only in-frame clonotypes and omits some of them. The table lists around 210,000 clones, roughly 73% of them singletons. The sample consisted of PBMCs. These TCRs come from a boy aged 5-17 years in good health and CMV-seronegative.

V is TRBV6-5 and J is TRBJ2-3; 9 bases align to TRBD2. Germline V gives CDR1 MNHEY, CDR2 SVGAGI. After removal of 5 bases from V and 5 bases from J, the junction contained 2 bases not matched to a gene. This CDR3 is built from 13 residues. This CDR3 reads CASSRGGEDTQYF. The CDR3 DNA reads as TGTGCCAGCAGTCGCGGGGGGGAAGATACGCAGTATTTT.

The V call is TRBV29-1, the J call TRBJ2-3; a weak D match, TRBD2 (5 bases). This CDR3 contains 13 residues. Germline CDR1 SQVTM, CDR2 ANQGSEA. Trimming left V 5 bases short and J 2 bases short, with 11 bases between. This chain's CDR3 is CSVRGGVTDTQYF. The CDR3 nucleotides read TGCAGCGTTCGGGGTGGAGTCACAGATACGCAGTATTTT.

The rearrangement uses TRBV25-1 and TRBJ2-5; possibly TRBD1 for D (6 bases). The CDR3 covers 15 residues. Per the germline V gene, CDR1 is MGHDK and CDR2 is SYGVNS. V lost 4 bases and J lost 3, with 15 bases in between. CDR3 region: CASSGNRDTKETQYF. The CDR3 coding sequence is TGTGCCAGCAGTGGCAACCGGGACACCAAAGAGACCCAGTACTTC.

This clone was observed once. The J gene is TRBJ2-1, the V gene TRBV5-6; no definite D call. Germline V lookup: CDR1 SGHDT, CDR2 YYEEEE. V was cut by 0 bases and J by 4 bases, with 8 bases left in between. The CDR3 is 14 amino acids. This CDR3 is CASSLGGRYNEQFF. In DNA, the CDR3 is TGTGCCAGCAGCTTGGGCGGCAGATACAATGAGCAGTTCTTC.

J is TRBJ1-1 and V is TRBV18; maybe TRBD1 (5 bases). The CDR3 consists of 17 residues. Trimming removed 0 bases from V and 2 bases from J, with 16 bases in between. Germline CDR1 KGHSH, CDR2 LQKENI. CDR3 loop: CASSPPRQGLGNTEAFF. CDR3 sequence (DNA): TGTGCCAGCTCACCACCGCGGCAGGGCTTAGGAAACACTGAAGCTTTCTTT.

This clone has only a few counts. This chain links TRBV5-6 with TRBJ2-7, with D perhaps TRBD1 (6 bases). Germline V gene sequence: CDR1 SGHDT, CDR2 YYEEEE. CDR3 size: 15 residues. V was clipped by 1 base and J by 2 bases, with 13 bases between them. CDR3 nucleotides: TGTGCCAGCAGCTTGAGGGACAAACTAACCTACGAGCAGTACTTC. Protein sequence: CASSLRDKLTYEQYF.

The J gene is TRBJ2-2, the V gene TRBV21-1; the table's D call TRBD1 went unverified against the DNA. TRBV21-1 is assigned pseudogene status. This CDR3 is built from 15 residues. DNA of the CDR3: TGTGCCAGCAGCCCCCAGGGCTGTGGGTCGAAACAGCTGTTTTTT. It yields the protein CASSPQGCGSKQLFF.

This chain connects TRBV19 to TRBJ1-1; TRBD1 might be the D (6 bases). The CDR3 runs to 13 residues. V dropped 7 bases and J dropped 1 base, with 10 bases sitting between them. From germline, CDR1 is LNHDA and CDR2 SQIVND (reference sequence). In DNA form, the CDR3 reads TGTGCCAGTAATCCCAGGGGGAACACTGAAGCTTTCTTT. Translating it yields CASNPRGNTEAFF.

The V gene is TRBV6-6, the J gene TRBJ2-4; 8 nucleotides line up with TRBD1. Germline V gives CDR1 MNHNY, CDR2 SVGAGI (reference sequence). V shed 5 bases and J 6 bases; nucleotides not matched to a gene: 6. The CDR3 is made up of 14 amino acids. The CDR3 spells CASSPRTGTNIQYF. The CDR3 DNA reads as TGTGCCAGCAGTCCCCGGACAGGGACAAACATTCAGTACTTC.

This clone has only a few counts. The V gene is TRBV7-6, the J gene TRBJ2-3, with TRBD2 matching over 7 bases. The CDR3 length is 14 residues. V lost 5 bases and J lost 10; bases outside the gene matches: 12. From germline, CDR1 is SGHVS and CDR2 FNYEAQ. CDR3 loop: CASSQAGTGNAQYF. CDR3 in DNA: TGTGCCAGCAGCCAAGCGGGGACGGGCAACGCGCAGTATTTT.

The chain uses TRBV5-1 and TRBJ2-3; tentative D call: TRBD1 (6 bases). Germline-derived CDR1 and CDR2 are SGHRS and YFSETQ. This CDR3 is built from 13 residues. Deletions cut 3 bases from V and 4 bases from J, with 9 bases between. This CDR3 is CASSSQGADTQYF. The CDR3 coding sequence is TGCGCCAGCAGCTCACAGGGAGCAGATACGCAGTATTTT.

CDR3 sequence: CASSLWGGEQYF. CDR3 in DNA: TGTGCCAGCAGCTTATGGGGAGGCGAGCAGTACTTC. This rearrangement joins TRBV11-3 to TRBJ2-7, with D perhaps TRBD2 (6 bases). Looked up from germline, CDR1 is SGHNT and CDR2 is YENEEA. The CDR3 is 12 residues long. V lost 2 bases and J lost 6, with 8 bases in between.

The chain uses TRBV19 and TRBJ2-7; tentative D call: TRBD2 (5 bases). Looked up from germline, CDR1 is LNHDA and CDR2 is SQIVND (reference sequence). CDR3 length equals 13 residues. Trimming cost V 4 bases and J 0 bases, with 7 bases left between them. The CDR3 DNA reads as TGTGCCAGTAGTAGCGGGTTCTCCTACGAGCAGTACTTC. Protein product: CASSSGFSYEQYF. The variable domain in full, with the rest retrieved from reference TRBV19 and TRBJ2-7, is DGGITQSPKYLFRKEGQNVTLSCEQNLNHDAMYWYRQDPGQGLRLIYYSQIVNDFQKGDIAEGYSVSREKKESFPLTVTSAQKNPTAFYLCASSSGFSYEQYFGPGTRLTVT.

The V call is TRBV29-1, the J call TRBJ2-5, with TRBD1 matching 7 bases. There are 12 residues in the CDR3. The J segment lost 2 bases and the V segment lost 5 bases, leaving 2 bases of the junction unmatched. CDR1 and CDR2 from the germline V gene are SQVTM and ANQGSEA. DNA of the CDR3: TGCAGCGTTTCCAGGGGGCAAGAGACCCAGTACTTC. Protein: CSVSRGQETQYF.

The J gene is TRBJ1-2, the V gene TRBV6-5; 8 bases match TRBD1. Trimming took 5 bases from V and 5 from J; bases not matched to a gene: 10. This CDR3 is built from 15 residues. The V gene's germline CDR1 is MNHEY and CDR2 SVGAGI. The CDR3 region has the DNA TGTGCCAGCAGTCCCGGGACAGGCCCCTATTATGGCTACACCTTC. Protein: CASSPGTGPYYGYTF.

This clone showed up just a few times. The chain has TRBV10-3 and TRBJ2-1, with D tentatively TRBD2 (6 bases). The V gene's germline CDR1 is ENHRY and CDR2 SYGVKD. Trimming cost V 0 bases and J 5 bases, with 14 bases left between them. This CDR3 is built from 16 residues. The CDR3 DNA sequence: TGTGCCATCAGTGAGTCGATGGCGGGACCTCACAATGAGCAGTTCTTC. Amino acid sequence: CAISESMAGPHNEQFF.

The chain uses TRBV11-1 and TRBJ2-3; unclear D gene. CDR1 SGHAT and CDR2 FQDESV come from the germline V gene (reference sequence). Trimming stripped 4 bases from V and 3 bases from J, with 8 bases between. The CDR3 runs to 13 residues. CDR3 DNA sequence: TGTGCCAGCAGCTATCAAGAGACAGATACGCAGTATTTT. Translating gives CASSYQETDTQYF.

The V gene is TRBV5-1, the J gene TRBJ1-1; D is unresolved. CDR3 length: 14 residues. Trimming left V 6 bases short and J 2 bases short, with 14 bases between. Germline V gene sequence: CDR1 SGHRS, CDR2 YFSETQ. The CDR3, as DNA: TGCGCCAGCAACCCGGGAGGGTCAAACACTGAAGCTTTCTTT. It codes for CASNPGGSNTEAFF.

V is TRBV29-1 and J is TRBJ1-1, with TRBD1 matching 9 bases. The CDR3 length is 14 residues. CDR1 and CDR2 (germline): SQVTM, ANQGSEA. J was trimmed by 1 base and V by 4 bases; bases with no gene match: 4. CDR3 bases: TGCAGCGTTGCCCCGGACAGGGGGAACACTGAAGCTTTCTTT. Protein sequence: CSVAPDRGNTEAFF.

The chain carries TRBV9 and TRBJ1-4; TRBD1 aligns across 7 bases. Germline lookup yields CDR1 SGDLS and CDR2 YYNGEE. J was trimmed by 4 bases and V by 3 bases; bases with no gene match: 6. This CDR3 region has 15 residues. The CDR3 is CASSGRQGVNEKLFF. CDR3 nucleotides: TGTGCCAGCAGCGGCCGACAGGGAGTTAATGAAAAACTGTTTTTT.

This clone was detected only once. The CDR3 sequence is CASSPSGTVYGYTF. The CDR3, as DNA: TGTGCCAGCAGCCCCTCCGGGACAGTCTATGGCTACACCTTC. The V and J genes are TRBV6-5 and TRBJ1-2; 7 nucleotides match TRBD1. This CDR3 is 14 amino acids long. CDR1 and CDR2 (germline): MNHEY, SVGAGI. The V gene end was trimmed by 6 bases and the J gene end by 4 bases; junction bases not matched to a gene: 8.

This rearrangement joins TRBV5-4 to TRBJ2-6; the D is unclear. Germline lookup yields CDR1 SGHNT and CDR2 YYREEE (reference sequence). This CDR3 is 16 amino acids long. The V and J ends lost 4 bases and 2 bases respectively, with 13 bases between them. The CDR3 DNA reads as TGTGCCAGCAGCCTCCACCGACGGGCTGGGGCCAACGTCCTGACTTTC. This sequence encodes CASSLHRRAGANVLTF.

V gene TRBV6-6 combines with J gene TRBJ1-2; a weak D match, TRBD1 (5 bases). Germline CDR1 is MNHNY and CDR2 is SVGAGI (reference sequence). V lost 2 bases and J lost 8, with 12 bases in between. The CDR3 sequence is 13 residues long. The CDR3 loop reads CASSYSGGGGYTF. Written as DNA, the CDR3 is TGTGCCAGCAGTTACAGCGGGGGGGGAGGCTACACCTTC.

This sequence joins TRBV5-6 and TRBJ2-7; D may be TRBD1 (5 bases). The CDR3 totals 15 residues. Trimming cost V 3 bases and J 1 base, with 14 bases left between them. Germline CDR1 and CDR2: SGHDT and YYEEEE. The CDR3 is CASSSPPGFSYEQYF. For the CDR3, the DNA is TGTGCCAGCAGCTCACCACCAGGGTTTTCCTACGAGCAGTACTTC.

Note on this clone: The sample contains more than one DNA sequence encoding this CDR3. The J gene is TRBJ2-7, the V gene TRBV21-1; TRBD2 was called by the table and not checked on the DNA. TRBV21-1 is shown as a pseudogene. There are 10 residues in the CDR3. Written as DNA, the CDR3 is TGTGCCACCCTACTCCACTCTCGGTACTTC. It translates to CATLLHSRYF.

The chain recombines TRBV4-1 with TRBJ2-5; 8 bases are a match to TRBD1. This CDR3 is built from 15 residues. Looked up from germline, CDR1 is MGHRA and CDR2 is YSYEKL. Trimming took 1 base from V and 3 from J; bases not matched to a gene: 4. The CDR3 loop reads CASSQGGTGEETQYF. Written as DNA, the CDR3 is TGCGCCAGCAGCCAAGGAGGGACAGGCGAAGAGACCCAGTACTTC.